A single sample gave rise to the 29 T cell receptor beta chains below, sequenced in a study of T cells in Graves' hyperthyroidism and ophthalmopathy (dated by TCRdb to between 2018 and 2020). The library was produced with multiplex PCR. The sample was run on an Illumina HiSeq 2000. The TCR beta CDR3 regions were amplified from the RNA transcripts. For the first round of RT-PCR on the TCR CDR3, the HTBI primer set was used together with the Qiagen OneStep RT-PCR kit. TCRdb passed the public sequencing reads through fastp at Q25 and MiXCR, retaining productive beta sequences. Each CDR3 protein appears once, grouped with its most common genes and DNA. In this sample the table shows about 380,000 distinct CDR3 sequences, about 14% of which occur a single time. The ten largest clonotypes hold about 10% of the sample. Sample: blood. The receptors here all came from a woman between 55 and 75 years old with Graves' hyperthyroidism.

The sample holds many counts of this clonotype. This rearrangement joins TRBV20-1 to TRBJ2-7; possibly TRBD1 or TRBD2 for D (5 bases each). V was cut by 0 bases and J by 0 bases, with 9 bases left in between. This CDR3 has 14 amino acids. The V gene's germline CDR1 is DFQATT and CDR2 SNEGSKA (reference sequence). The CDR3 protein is CSARDAGSSYEQYF. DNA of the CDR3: TGCAGTGCTAGAGATGCAGGGAGCTCCTACGAGCAGTACTTC.

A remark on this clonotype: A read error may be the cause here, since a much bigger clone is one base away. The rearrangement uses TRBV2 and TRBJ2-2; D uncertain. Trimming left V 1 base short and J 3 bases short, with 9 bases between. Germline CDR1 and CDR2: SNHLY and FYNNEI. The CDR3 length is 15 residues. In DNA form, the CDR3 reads TGTGCCAGCAGTGAAGTCTCTGATTACACCGGGGAGCTGTTTTTT. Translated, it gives CASSEVSDYTGELFF.

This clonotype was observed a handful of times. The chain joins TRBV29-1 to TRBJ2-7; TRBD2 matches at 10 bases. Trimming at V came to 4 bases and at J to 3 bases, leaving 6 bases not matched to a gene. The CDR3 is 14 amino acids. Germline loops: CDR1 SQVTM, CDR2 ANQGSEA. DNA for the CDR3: TGCAGCGTTGTGGCTAGCGGGAGAGTCTACGAGCAGTACTTC. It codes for CSVVASGRVYEQYF.

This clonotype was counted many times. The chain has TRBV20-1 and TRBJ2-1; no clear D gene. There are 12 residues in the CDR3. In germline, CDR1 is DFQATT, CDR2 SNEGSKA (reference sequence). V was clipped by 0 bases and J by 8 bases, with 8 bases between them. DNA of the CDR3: TGCAGTGCTAGAGAGTCGGGTTATGAGCAGTTCTTC. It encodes CSARESGYEQFF.

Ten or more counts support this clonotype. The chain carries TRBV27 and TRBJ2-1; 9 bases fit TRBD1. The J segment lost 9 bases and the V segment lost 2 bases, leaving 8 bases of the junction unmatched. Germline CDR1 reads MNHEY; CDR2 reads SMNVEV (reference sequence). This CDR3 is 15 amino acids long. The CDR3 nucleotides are TGTGCCAGCAGTTTAAGGGACAGGGTCATGGGTGAGCAGTTCTTC. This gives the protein CASSLRDRVMGEQFF.

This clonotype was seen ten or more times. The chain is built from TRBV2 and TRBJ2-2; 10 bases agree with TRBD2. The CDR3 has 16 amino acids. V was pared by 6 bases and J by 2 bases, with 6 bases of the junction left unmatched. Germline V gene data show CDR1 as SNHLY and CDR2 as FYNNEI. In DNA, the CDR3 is TGTGCCAGCAGGTGGACTAGCGGAGTTAACACCGGGGAGCTGTTTTTT. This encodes CASRWTSGVNTGELFF.

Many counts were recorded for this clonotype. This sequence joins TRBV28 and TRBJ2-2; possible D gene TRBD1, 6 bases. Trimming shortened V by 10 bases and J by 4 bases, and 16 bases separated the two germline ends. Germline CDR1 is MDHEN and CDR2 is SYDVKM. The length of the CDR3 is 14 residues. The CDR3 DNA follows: TGTGCCACCCAATCGACAGGCCTCACCGGGGAGCTGTTTTTT. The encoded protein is CATQSTGLTGELFF.

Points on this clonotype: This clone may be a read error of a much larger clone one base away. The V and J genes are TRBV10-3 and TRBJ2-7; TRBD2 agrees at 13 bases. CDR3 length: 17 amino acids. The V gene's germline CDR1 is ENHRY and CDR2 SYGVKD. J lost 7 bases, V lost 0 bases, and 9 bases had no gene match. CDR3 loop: CAISESAWTSGSREQYF. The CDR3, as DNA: TGTGCCATCAGTGAGTCGGCTTGGACTAGCGGGAGTCGTGAGCAGTACTTC.

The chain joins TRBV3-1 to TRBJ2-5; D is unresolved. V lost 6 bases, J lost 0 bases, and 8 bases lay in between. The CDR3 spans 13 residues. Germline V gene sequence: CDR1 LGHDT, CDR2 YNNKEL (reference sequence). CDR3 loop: CASSSGYQETQYF. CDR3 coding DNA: TGTGCCAGCAGTTCCGGGTACCAAGAGACCCAGTACTTC.

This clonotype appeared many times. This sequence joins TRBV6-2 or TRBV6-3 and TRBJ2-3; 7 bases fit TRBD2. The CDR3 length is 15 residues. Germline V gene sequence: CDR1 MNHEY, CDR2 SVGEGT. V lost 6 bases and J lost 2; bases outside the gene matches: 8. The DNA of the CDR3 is TGTGCCAGCAGCACCCTAGCGGCGACCACAGATACGCAGTATTTT. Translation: CASSTLAATTDTQYF.

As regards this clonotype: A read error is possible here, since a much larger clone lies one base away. Written as DNA, the CDR3 is TGTGCCAGCAGTAGAGGGGGATTTACCTACGAGCAGCACTTC. Protein sequence: CASSRGGFTYEQHF. V is TRBV7-2 and J is TRBJ2-7, with D tentatively TRBD1 (6 bases). Germline V gene lookup returns CDR1 SGHTA and CDR2 FQGNSA. This CDR3 is built from 14 residues.

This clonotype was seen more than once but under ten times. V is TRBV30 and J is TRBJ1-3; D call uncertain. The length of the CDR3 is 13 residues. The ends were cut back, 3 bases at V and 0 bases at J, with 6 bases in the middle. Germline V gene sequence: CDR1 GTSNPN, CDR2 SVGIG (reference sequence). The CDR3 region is CAWRIGSGNTIYF. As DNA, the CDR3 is TGTGCCTGGAGGATCGGCTCTGGAAACACCATATATTTT.

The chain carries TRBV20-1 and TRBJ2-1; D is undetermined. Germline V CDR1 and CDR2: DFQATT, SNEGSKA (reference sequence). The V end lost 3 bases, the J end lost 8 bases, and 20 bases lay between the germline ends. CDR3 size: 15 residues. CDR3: CSASTSALRSYEQFF. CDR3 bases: TGCAGTGCTAGTACGTCGGCCCTCCGATCGTATGAGCAGTTCTTC.

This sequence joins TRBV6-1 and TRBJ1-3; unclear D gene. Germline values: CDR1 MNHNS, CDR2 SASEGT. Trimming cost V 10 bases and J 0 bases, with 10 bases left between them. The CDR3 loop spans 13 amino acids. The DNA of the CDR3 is TGTGCCACCCGAGGGCCCTCTGGAAACACCATATATTTT. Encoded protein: CATRGPSGNTIYF.

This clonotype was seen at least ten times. The CDR3 bases are TGTGCCAGCAGCGGTCGACAGGGGGCGAATTCACCCCTCCACTTT. Protein: CASSGRQGANSPLHF. The chain is built from TRBV3-1 and TRBJ1-6; TRBD1 matches 10 bases. The CDR3 runs to 15 residues. Germline V gene sequence: CDR1 LGHDT, CDR2 YNNKEL (reference sequence). The V segment lost 5 bases and the J segment 7 bases; nucleotides outside the gene matches: 5.

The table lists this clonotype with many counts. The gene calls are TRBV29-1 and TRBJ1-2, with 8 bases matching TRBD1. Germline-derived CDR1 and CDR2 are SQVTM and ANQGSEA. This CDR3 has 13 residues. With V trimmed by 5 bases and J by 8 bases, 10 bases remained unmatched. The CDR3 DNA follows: TGCAGCGTTCTACCGGACAGGGCCGAAGGCTACACCTTC. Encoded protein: CSVLPDRAEGYTF.

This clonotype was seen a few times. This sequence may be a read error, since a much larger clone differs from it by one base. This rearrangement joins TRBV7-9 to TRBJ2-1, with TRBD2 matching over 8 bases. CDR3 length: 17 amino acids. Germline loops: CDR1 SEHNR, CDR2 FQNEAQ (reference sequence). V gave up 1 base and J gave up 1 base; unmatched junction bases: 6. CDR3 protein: CASSLGREVMSYNEQFF. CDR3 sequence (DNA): TGTGCCAGCAGCTTAGGGCGGGAGGTAATGTCCTACAATGAGCAGTTCTTC.

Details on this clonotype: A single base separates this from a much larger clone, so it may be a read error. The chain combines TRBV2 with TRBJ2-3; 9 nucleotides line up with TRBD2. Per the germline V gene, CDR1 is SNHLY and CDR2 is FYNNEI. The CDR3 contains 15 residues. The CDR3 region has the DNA TGTGCCGGCAGTGAAATGGGACTAGCAGGAGATACGCAGTATTTT. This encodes CAGSEMGLAGDTQYF.

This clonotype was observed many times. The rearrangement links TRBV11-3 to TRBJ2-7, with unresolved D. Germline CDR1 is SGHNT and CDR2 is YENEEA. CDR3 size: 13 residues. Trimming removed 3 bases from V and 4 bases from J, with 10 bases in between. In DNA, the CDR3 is TGTGCCAGCAGCTTGATCGGGTCATACGAGCAGTACTTC. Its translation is CASSLIGSYEQYF.

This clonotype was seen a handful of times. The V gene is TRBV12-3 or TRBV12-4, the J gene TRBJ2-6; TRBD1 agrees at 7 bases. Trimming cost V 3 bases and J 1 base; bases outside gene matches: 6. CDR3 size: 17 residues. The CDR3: CASSFTGAESGANVLTF. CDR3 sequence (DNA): TGTGCCAGCAGTTTTACAGGGGCAGAATCTGGGGCCAACGTCCTGACTTTC.

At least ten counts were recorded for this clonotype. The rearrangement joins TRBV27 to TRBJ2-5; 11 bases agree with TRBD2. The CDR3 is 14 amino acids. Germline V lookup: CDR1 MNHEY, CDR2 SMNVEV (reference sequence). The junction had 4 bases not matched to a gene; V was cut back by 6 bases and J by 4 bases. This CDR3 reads CASSLGLAGETQYF. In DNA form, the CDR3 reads TGTGCCAGCAGCTTAGGACTAGCGGGAGAGACCCAGTACTTC.

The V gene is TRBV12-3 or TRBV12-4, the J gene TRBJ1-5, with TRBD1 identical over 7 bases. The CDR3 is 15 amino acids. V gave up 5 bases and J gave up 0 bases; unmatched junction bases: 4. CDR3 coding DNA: TGTGCCAGCAGTAAGAGACAGGGTAGCAATCAGCCCCAGCATTTT. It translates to CASSKRQGSNQPQHF.

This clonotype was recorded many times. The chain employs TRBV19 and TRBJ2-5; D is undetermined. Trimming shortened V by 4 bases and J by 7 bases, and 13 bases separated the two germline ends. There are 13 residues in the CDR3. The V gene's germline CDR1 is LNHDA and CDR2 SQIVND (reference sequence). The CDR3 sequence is CASSSGAPRTQYF. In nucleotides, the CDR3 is TGTGCCAGTAGTAGCGGAGCTCCACGGACCCAGTACTTC.

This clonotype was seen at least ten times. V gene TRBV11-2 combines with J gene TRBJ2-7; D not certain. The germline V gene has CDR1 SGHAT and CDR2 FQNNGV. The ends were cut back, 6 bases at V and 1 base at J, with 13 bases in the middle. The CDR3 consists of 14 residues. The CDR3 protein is CASRNVGESYEQYF. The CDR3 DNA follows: TGTGCCAGCAGAAATGTTGGGGAATCCTACGAGCAGTACTTC.

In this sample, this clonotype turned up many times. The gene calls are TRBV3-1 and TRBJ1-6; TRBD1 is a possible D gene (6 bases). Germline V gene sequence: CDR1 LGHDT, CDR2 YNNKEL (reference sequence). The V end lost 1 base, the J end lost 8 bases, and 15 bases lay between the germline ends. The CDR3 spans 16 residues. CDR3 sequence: CASSQVPQGRDSPLHF. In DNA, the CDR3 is TGTGCCAGCAGCCAAGTTCCACAGGGCAGGGATTCACCCCTCCACTTT.

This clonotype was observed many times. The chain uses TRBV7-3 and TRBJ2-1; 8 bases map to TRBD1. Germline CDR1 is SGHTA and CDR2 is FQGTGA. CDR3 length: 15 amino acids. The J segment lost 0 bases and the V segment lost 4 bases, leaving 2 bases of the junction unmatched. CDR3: CASSWGQASYNEQFF. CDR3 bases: TGTGCCAGCAGCTGGGGACAGGCCTCCTACAATGAGCAGTTCTTC.

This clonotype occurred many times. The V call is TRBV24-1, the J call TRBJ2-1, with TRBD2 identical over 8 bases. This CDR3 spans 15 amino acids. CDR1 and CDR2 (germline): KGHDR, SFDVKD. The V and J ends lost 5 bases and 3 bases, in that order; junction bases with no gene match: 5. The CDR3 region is CATSVSGLDYNEQFF. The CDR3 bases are TGTGCCACCAGTGTGTCGGGACTAGACTACAATGAGCAGTTCTTC.

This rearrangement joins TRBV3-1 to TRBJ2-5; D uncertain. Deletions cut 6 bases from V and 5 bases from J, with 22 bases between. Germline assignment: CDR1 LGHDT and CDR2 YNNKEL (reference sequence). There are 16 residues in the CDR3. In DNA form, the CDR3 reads TGTGCCAGCAGTTACCATGGCAGGAACCTTAGGGAGACCCAGTACTTC. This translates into CASSYHGRNLRETQYF.

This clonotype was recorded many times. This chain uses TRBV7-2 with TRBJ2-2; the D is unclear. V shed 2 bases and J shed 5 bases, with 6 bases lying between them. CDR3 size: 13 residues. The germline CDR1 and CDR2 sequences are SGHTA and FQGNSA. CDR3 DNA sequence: TGTGCCAGCAGCTTAATACAGACCGGGGAGCTGTTTTTT. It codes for CASSLIQTGELFF.